This entry concerns a single T cell receptor (beta chain). The target antigen is unknown. V trimming: 5 bases; J trimming: 5 bases; junction bases outside the gene matches: 10. In germline, CDR1 is SGHVS, CDR2 FQNEAQ. The CDR3 loop spans 16 amino acids. The data were taken from a study of cytomegalovirus exposure and HLA in healthy donors. In the PCR, 60 Vbeta and 13 Jbeta primers were used. In the authors' workflow: Per a later analysis, the number of unique TCR beta chains was approximately 80 million, of which around 10 million were shared. Sequencing was performed with immunoSEQ multiplex PCR; in TCRdb, only in-frame clones are kept and a portion is missing. The V and J calls and clone size come from that table; D and trimming were worked out from the DNA. The sample has some 150,000 clones, 63% seen once. Study-level points and caveats: Rarity held for most TCR sequences, but there were some public TCRs that occurred in many donors.

The source is a woman aged 55-75 years in good health and CMV-seropositive. The sample was PBMCs. The chain uses TRBV7-8 and TRBJ2-3, with 10 positions matching TRBD2. The CDR3 protein is CASSPQAGGSGDTQYF. CDR3 coding DNA: TGTGCCAGCAGCCCACAAGCGGGAGGGTCGGGAGATACGCAGTATTTT.